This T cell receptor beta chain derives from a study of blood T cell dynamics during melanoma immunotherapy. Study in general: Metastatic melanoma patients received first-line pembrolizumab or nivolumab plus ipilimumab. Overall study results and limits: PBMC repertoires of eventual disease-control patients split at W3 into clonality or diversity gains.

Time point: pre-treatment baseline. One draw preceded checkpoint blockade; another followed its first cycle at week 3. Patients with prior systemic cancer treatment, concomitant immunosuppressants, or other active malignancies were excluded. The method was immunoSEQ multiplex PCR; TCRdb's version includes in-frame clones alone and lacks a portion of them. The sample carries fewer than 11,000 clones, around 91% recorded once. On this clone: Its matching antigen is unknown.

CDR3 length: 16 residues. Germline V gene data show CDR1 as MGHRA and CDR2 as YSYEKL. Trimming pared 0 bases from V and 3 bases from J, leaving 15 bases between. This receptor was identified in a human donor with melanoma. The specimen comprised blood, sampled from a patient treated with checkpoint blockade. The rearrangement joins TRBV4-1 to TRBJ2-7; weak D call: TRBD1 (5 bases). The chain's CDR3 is CASSQDRQPRNYEQYF. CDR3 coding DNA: TGCGCCAGCAGCCAAGATAGACAGCCTCGGAACTACGAGCAGTACTTC.